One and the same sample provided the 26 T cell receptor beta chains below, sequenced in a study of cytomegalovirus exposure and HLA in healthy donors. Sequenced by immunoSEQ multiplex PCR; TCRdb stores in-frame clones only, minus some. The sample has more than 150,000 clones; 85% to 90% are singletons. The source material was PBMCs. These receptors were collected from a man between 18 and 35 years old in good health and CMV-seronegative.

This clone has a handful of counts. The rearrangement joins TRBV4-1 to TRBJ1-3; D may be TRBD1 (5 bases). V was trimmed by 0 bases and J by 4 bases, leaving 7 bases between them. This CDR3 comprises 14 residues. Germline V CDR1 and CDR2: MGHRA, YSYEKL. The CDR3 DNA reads TGCGCCAGCAGCCAAGACCAGGGCGGAAACACCATATATTTT. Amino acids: CASSQDQGGNTIYF.

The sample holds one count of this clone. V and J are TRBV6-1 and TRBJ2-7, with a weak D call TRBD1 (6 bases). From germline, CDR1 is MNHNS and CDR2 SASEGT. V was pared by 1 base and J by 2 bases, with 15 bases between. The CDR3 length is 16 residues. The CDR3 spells CASSEEGRGTTYEQYV. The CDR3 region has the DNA TGTGCCAGCAGTGAAGAAGGCAGGGGAACCACCTACGAGCAGTACGTC.

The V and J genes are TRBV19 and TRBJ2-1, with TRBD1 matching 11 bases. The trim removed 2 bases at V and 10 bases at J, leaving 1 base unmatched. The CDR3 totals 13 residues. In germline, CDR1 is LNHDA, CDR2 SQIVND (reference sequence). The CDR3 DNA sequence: TGTGCCAGTAGTATAAGGACAGGGGGCGAGCAGTTCTTC. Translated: CASSIRTGGEQFF.

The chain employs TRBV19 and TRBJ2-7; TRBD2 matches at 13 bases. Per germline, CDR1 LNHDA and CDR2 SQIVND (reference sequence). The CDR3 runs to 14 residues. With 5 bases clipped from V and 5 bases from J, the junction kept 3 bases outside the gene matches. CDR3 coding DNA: TGTGCCAGTAGTGTGGGACTAGCGGGAAACGAGCAGTACTTC. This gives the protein CASSVGLAGNEQYF.

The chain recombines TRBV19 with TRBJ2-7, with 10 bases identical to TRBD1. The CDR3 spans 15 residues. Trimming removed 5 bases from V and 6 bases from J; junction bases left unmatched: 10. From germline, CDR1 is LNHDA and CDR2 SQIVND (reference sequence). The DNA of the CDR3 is TGTGCCAGTAGTTTCTCCGGGACAGGGGTGTTCGAGCAGTACTTC. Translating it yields CASSFSGTGVFEQYF.

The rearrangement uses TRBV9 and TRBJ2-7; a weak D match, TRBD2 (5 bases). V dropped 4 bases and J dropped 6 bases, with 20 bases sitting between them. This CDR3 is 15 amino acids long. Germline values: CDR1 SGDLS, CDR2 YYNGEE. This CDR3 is CASSLQSGPAFEQYF. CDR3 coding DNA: TGTGCCAGCAGCCTACAGAGCGGTCCTGCCTTCGAGCAGTACTTC.

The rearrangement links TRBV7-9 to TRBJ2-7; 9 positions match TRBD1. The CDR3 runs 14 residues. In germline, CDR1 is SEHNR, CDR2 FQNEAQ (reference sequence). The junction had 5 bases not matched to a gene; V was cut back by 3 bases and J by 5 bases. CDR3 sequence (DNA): TGTGCCAGCAGCTTCACAGGGGGCGTCCACGAGCAGTACTTC. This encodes CASSFTGGVHEQYF.

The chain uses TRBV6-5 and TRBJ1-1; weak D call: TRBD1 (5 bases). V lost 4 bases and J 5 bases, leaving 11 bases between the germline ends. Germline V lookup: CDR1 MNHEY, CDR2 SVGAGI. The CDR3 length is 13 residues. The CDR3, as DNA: TGTGCCAGCAGTTGGCCCGGGGGAACTGAAGCTTTCTTT. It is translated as CASSWPGGTEAFF.

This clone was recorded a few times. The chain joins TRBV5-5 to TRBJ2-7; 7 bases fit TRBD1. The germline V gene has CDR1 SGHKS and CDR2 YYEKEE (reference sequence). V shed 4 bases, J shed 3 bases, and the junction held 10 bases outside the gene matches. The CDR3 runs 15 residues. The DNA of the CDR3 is TGTGCCAGCAGCCTAAATCCCGGGACAGACTACGAGCAGTACTTC. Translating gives CASSLNPGTDYEQYF.

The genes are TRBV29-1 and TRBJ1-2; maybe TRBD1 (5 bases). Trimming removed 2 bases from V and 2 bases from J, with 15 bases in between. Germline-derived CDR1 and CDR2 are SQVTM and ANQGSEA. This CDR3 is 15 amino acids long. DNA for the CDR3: TGCAGCGTTGAACAGGGTTTTATTGGAAACTATGGCTACACCTTC. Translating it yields CSVEQGFIGNYGYTF.

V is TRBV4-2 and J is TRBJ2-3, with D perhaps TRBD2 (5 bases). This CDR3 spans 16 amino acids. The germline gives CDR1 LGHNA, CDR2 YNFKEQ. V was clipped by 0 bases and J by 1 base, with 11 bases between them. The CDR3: CASSQDAAGRTDTQYF. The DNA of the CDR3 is TGTGCCAGCAGCCAAGATGCGGCGGGTCGCACAGATACGCAGTATTTT.

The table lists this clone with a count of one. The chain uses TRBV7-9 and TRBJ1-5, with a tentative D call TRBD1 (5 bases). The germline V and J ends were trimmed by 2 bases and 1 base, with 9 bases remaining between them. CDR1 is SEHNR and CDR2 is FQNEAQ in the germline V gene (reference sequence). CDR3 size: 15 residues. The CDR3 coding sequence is TGTGCCAGCAGCTTAAGTCCAGGGAGCAATCAGCCCCAGCATTTT. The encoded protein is CASSLSPGSNQPQHF.

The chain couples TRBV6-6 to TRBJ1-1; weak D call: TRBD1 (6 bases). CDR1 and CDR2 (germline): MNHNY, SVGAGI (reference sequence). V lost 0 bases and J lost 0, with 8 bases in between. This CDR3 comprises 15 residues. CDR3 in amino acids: CASSYSYRVNTEAFF. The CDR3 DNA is TGTGCCAGCAGTTACTCTTACAGGGTGAACACTGAAGCTTTCTTT.

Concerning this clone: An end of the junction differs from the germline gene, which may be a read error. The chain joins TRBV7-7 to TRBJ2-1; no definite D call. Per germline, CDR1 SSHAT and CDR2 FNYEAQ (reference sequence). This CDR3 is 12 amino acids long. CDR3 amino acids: CASSPLSYEQFF. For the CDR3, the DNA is TGTGCTAGCAGCCCTCTGAGCTATGAGCAGTTCTTC.

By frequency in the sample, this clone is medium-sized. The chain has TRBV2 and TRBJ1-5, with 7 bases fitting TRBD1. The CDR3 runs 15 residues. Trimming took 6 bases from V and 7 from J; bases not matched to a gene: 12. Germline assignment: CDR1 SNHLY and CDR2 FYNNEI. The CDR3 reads CASRIAGGGRQPQHF. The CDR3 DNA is TGTGCCAGCAGGATCGCAGGGGGTGGTCGACAGCCCCAGCATTTT.

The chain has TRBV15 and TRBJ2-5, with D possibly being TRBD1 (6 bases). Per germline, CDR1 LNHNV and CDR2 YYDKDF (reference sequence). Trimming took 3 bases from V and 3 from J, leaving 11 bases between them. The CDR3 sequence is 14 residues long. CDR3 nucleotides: TGTGCCACCAGCAGTGTTTCAGGGGAAGAGACCCAGTACTTC. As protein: CATSSVSGEETQYF.

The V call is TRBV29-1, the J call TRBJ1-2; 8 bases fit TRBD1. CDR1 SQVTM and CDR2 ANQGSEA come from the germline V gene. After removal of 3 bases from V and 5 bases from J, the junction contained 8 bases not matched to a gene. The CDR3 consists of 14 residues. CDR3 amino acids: CSVEGQAKGYGYTF. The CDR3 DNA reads TGCAGCGTTGAGGGACAGGCAAAAGGGTATGGCTACACCTTC.

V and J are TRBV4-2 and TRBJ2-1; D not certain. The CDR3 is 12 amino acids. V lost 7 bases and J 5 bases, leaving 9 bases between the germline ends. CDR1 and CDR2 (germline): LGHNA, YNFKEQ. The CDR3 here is CASTNRDNEQFF. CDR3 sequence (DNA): TGTGCCAGCACCAATCGGGACAATGAGCAGTTCTTC.

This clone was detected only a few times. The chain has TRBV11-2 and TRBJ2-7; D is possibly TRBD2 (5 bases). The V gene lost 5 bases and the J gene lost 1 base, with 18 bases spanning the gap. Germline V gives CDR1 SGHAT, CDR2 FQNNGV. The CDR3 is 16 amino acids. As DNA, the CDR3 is TGTGCCAGCAGCCGGGGTAGGGTAGCGCCGTCCTACGAGCAGTACTTC. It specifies CASSRGRVAPSYEQYF.

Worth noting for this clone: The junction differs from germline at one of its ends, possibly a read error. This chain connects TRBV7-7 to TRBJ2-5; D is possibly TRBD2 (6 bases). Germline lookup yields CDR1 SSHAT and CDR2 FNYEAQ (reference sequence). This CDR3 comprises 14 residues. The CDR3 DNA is TGTGCTAGCAGCTCACGGGGGAGAAGGGAGACCCAGTACTTC. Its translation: CASSSRGRRETQYF.

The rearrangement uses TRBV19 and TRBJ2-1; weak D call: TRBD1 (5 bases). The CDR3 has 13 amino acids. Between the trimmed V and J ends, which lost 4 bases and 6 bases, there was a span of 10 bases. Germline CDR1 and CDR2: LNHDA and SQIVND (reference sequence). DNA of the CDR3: TGTGCCAGTAGTACCCAGGGTATCAATGAGCAGTTCTTC. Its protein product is CASSTQGINEQFF.

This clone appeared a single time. The CDR3 here is CASSQGTARGTEAFF. Written as DNA, the CDR3 is TGCGCCAGCAGCCAAGGGACGGCGCGGGGCACTGAAGCTTTCTTT. The gene calls are TRBV4-3 and TRBJ1-1, with D hard to call. The CDR3 is made up of 15 amino acids. CDR1 and CDR2 from the germline V gene are LGHNA and YSLEER. V gave up 1 base and J gave up 4 bases, with 13 bases separating them.

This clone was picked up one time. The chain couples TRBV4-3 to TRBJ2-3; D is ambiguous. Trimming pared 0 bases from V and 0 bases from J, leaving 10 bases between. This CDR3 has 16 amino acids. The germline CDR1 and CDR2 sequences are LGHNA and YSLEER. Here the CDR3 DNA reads TGCGCCAGCAGCCAAGAGAGGAGAACTAGCACAGATACGCAGTATTTT. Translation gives CASSQERRTSTDTQYF.

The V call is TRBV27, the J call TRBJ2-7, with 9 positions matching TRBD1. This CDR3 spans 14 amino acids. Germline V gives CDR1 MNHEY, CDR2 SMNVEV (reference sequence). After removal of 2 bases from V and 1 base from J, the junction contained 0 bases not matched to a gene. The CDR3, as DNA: TGTGCCAGCAGTTTAGGGACAGGGTCCTACGAGCAGTACTTC. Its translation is CASSLGTGSYEQYF.

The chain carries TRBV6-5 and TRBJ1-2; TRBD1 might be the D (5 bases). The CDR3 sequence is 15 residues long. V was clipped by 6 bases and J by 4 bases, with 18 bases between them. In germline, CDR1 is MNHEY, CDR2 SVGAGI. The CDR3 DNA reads TGTGCCAGCAGCCGATCGACAGTGGGACTCTATGGCTACACCTTC. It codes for CASSRSTVGLYGYTF.

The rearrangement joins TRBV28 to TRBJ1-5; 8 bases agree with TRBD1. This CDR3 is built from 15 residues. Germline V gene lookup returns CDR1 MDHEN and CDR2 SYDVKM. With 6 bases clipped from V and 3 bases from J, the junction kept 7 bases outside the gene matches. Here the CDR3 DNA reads TGTGCCAGCAGCCCCGGGACAGGAAACAATCAGCCCCAGCATTTT. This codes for CASSPGTGNNQPQHF.